These 27 T cell receptor beta chains came from one sample sequenced in a study of cytomegalovirus exposure and HLA in healthy donors. 13 Jbeta primers and 60 Vbeta primers were used for the PCR. The table came from immunoSEQ multiplex PCR; TCRdb's copy has only in-frame clones and leaves some out. This sample's clone table lists 50,000 or so clones. Sequenced input: PBMCs. All receptors derive from a woman aged 40 to 50 in good health and CMV-seronegative.

This sequence joins TRBV7-2 and TRBJ1-2; D is unresolved. V was pared by 5 bases and J by 1 base, with 14 bases between. CDR1 SGHTA and CDR2 FQGNSA come from the germline V gene. This CDR3 spans 15 amino acids. CDR3 amino acids: CASSPTGSLNYGYTF. The CDR3 coding sequence is TGTGCCAGCAGCCCCACCGGGTCCCTTAACTATGGCTACACCTTC. Looking up the rest from reference TRBV7-2 and TRBJ1-2 gives the full variable domain: GAGVSQSPSNKVTEKGKDVELRCDPISGHTALYWYRQSLGQGLEFLIYFQGNSAPDKSGLPSDRFSAERTGGSVSTLTIQRTQQEDSAVYLCASSPTGSLNYGYTFGSGTRLTVV.

The J gene is TRBJ2-7, the V gene TRBV7-6, with 12 bases identical to TRBD2. The V gene end was trimmed by 1 base and the J gene end by 6 bases; junction bases not matched to a gene: 7. The germline CDR1 and CDR2 sequences are SGHVS and FNYEAQ. This CDR3 is 16 amino acids long. CDR3 sequence (DNA): TGTGCCAGCAGCTTAGGGCTAGCGGGGGGGCGGAGCGAGCAGTACTTC. Translating it yields CASSLGLAGGRSEQYF.

The V call is TRBV6-5, the J call TRBJ1-5; D is ambiguous. CDR3 size: 12 residues. CDR1 is MNHEY, CDR2 SVGAGI, per germline. The V end was cut by 5 bases, the J end by 7 bases, with 9 bases between. The CDR3 nucleotides are TGTGCCAGCAGTCGCCCTGGCCAGCCCCAGCATTTT. It encodes CASSRPGQPQHF.

The V and J genes are TRBV7-9 and TRBJ1-6; possible D gene TRBD1, 5 bases. The CDR3 consists of 12 residues. V was pared by 3 bases and J by 9 bases, with 6 bases between. Looked up from germline, CDR1 is SEHNR and CDR2 is FQNEAQ (reference sequence). This chain's CDR3 is CASSLDISPLHF. The CDR3 region has the DNA TGTGCCAGCAGCTTGGACATTTCACCCCTCCACTTT. Using reference TRBV7-9 and TRBJ1-6 for the parts outside the CDR3, the full variable domain is DTGVSQNPRHKITKRGQNVTFRCDPISEHNRLYWYRQTLGQGPEFLTYFQNEAQLEKSRLLSDRFSAERPKGSFSTLEIQRTEQGDSAMYLCASSLDISPLHFGNGTRLTVT.

J is TRBJ2-7 and V is TRBV18; the match to TRBD2 covers 8 bases. After removal of 3 bases from V and 0 bases from J, the junction contained 4 bases not matched to a gene. CDR3 length: 15 residues. The germline gives CDR1 KGHSH, CDR2 LQKENI. The CDR3 loop reads CASSPQRESSYEQYF. As DNA, the CDR3 is TGTGCCAGCTCACCCCAGCGGGAGAGCTCCTACGAGCAGTACTTC.

The gene calls are TRBV7-6 and TRBJ2-5, with TRBD2 matching 7 bases. The CDR3 covers 14 residues. Germline-derived CDR1 and CDR2 are SGHVS and FNYEAQ. Trimming cost V 5 bases and J 1 base; bases outside gene matches: 4. The CDR3: CASSPTSVQETQYF. CDR3 nucleotides: TGTGCCAGCAGCCCCACTAGCGTCCAAGAGACCCAGTACTTC.

The V and J genes are TRBV28 and TRBJ2-2; 10 bases line up with TRBD2. The CDR3 contains 17 residues. In germline, CDR1 is MDHEN, CDR2 SYDVKM. V lost 7 bases and J lost 2; bases outside the gene matches: 10. CDR3 residues: CASTVPSGGTNTGELFF. The CDR3 nucleotides read TGTGCCAGCACAGTACCTAGCGGGGGCACTAACACCGGGGAGCTGTTTTTT.

The rearrangement links TRBV5-1 to TRBJ2-7; D gene uncertain. V was pared by 0 bases and J by 3 bases, with 13 bases between. Germline CDR1 is SGHRS and CDR2 is YFSETQ. This CDR3 comprises 15 residues. CDR3 in amino acids: CASSLGAGGNYEQYF. The CDR3, as DNA: TGCGCCAGCAGCTTGGGGGCAGGTGGAAACTACGAGCAGTACTTC.

The chain has TRBV9 and TRBJ1-2; TRBD1 is a possible D gene (6 bases). CDR1 and CDR2 from the germline V gene are SGDLS and YYNGEE. V lost 3 bases to trimming and J lost 9 bases, with 12 bases between them. The CDR3 length is 12 residues. Written as DNA, the CDR3 is TGTGCCAGCAGCGCCGGGACATCGCGCTACACCTTC. It codes for CASSAGTSRYTF.

This sequence joins TRBV18 and TRBJ2-3, with TRBD1 matching 11 bases. The CDR3 has 14 amino acids. CDR1 is KGHSH, CDR2 LQKENI, per germline. J gave up 4 bases and V 3 bases, and 0 bases lay outside the gene matches. CDR3 bases: TGTGCCAGCTCACCGGGACAGGGGGCAGATACGCAGTATTTT. Translated, it gives CASSPGQGADTQYF. Full variable domain (remainder filled in from reference TRBV18 and TRBJ2-3): NAGVMQNPRHLVRRRGQEARLRCSPMKGHSHVYWYRQLPEEGLKFMVYLQKENIIDESGMPKERFSAEFPKEGPSILRIQQVVRGDSAAYFCASSPGQGADTQYFGPGTRLTVL.

This chain uses TRBV6-1 with TRBJ2-2, with TRBD1 matching over 12 bases. Trimming at V came to 8 bases and at J to 6 bases, leaving 1 base not matched to a gene. The germline V gene encodes CDR1 MNHNS and CDR2 SASEGT. The CDR3 contains 13 residues. In DNA form, the CDR3 reads TGTGCCAGCGGGACAGGGGGCCCCGGGGAGCTGTTTTTT. It encodes CASGTGGPGELFF.

The chain joins TRBV28 to TRBJ1-1; tentative D call: TRBD1 (6 bases). The CDR3 runs to 15 residues. Trimming stripped 4 bases from V and 4 bases from J, with 16 bases between. Germline assignment: CDR1 MDHEN and CDR2 SYDVKM. DNA of the CDR3: TGTGCCAGCAGTTCTATCCCTACAGGGTCCACTGAAGCTTTCTTT. The encoded protein is CASSSIPTGSTEAFF. Drawing the rest from reference TRBV28 and TRBJ1-1, the complete variable domain is DVKVTQSSRYLVKRTGEKVFLECVQDMDHENMFWYRQDPGLGLRLIYFSYDVKMKEKGDIPEGYSVSREKKERFSLILESASTNQTSMYLCASSSIPTGSTEAFFGQGTRLTVV.

As for this clone: No DNA is shown, since the ends of the CDR3 on it are uncertain; the CDR3 is the one TCRdb lists. The chain employs TRBV19 and TRBJ1-4; TRBD1, as called in the table, went unchecked against the DNA. Inclusive of both ends, the CDR3 amounts to 14 amino acids. Germline V gene data show CDR1 as LNHDA and CDR2 as SQIVND (reference sequence). CDR3 loop: CASTSDRGHEKLFF.

This chain links TRBV7-9 with TRBJ1-4, with D unclear. V dropped 4 bases and J dropped 0 bases, with 12 bases sitting between them. Looked up from germline, CDR1 is SEHNR and CDR2 is FQNEAQ (reference sequence). This CDR3 is built from 16 residues. CDR3 sequence reads: CASSSPRGATNEKLFF. The CDR3 nucleotides are TGTGCCAGCAGCTCCCCCCGGGGTGCAACTAATGAAAAACTGTTTTTT.

This chain uses TRBV7-9 with TRBJ2-5, with 10 bases fitting TRBD2. The J call may be faulty, since TRBJ2-7 better matches the DNA end. This CDR3 region has 15 residues. Looked up from germline, CDR1 is SEHNR and CDR2 is FQNEAQ (reference sequence). Here the CDR3 reads CASSRLAGEFYEQYF. The CDR3 bases are TGTGCCAGCAGTCGCCTAGCGGGAGAATTCTACGAGCAGTACTTC.

The V call is TRBV14, the J call TRBJ1-1; the D gene is possibly TRBD1 (5 bases). The V end was cut by 4 bases, the J end by 1 base, with 7 bases between. CDR3 length equals 13 residues. Germline V gene sequence: CDR1 SGHDN, CDR2 FVKESK. The CDR3 sequence: CASSLQGNTEAFF. The CDR3, as DNA: TGTGCCAGCAGCCTTCAGGGGAACACTGAAGCTTTCTTT.

The chain links TRBV9 to TRBJ2-7, with D maybe TRBD1 (5 bases). Germline CDR1 is SGDLS and CDR2 is YYNGEE. This CDR3 is 15 amino acids long. V was clipped by 4 bases and J by 5 bases, with 19 bases between them. DNA of the CDR3: TGTGCCAGCAGCATCCAGGTCGGTGGGGCCAACGAGCAGTACTTC. This codes for CASSIQVGGANEQYF.

This chain links TRBV19 with TRBJ2-1; a possible D gene is TRBD1 (5 bases). The V end lost 6 bases, the J end lost 0 bases, and 15 bases lay between the germline ends. The CDR3 covers 16 residues. In germline, CDR1 is LNHDA, CDR2 SQIVND (reference sequence). The CDR3 DNA sequence: TGTGCCAGTAGCGACGAACAGGTGAGCTCCTACAATGAGCAGTTCTTC. Protein sequence: CASSDEQVSSYNEQFF.

The chain recombines TRBV10-3 with TRBJ1-1; perhaps TRBD1 as D (5 bases). Germline V CDR1 and CDR2: ENHRY, SYGVKD. V was trimmed by 4 bases and J by 3 bases, leaving 12 bases between them. The CDR3 is 14 amino acids. CDR3 loop: CAISVVGRDTEAFF. CDR3 sequence (DNA): TGTGCCATCAGTGTAGTAGGCAGGGACACTGAAGCTTTCTTT.

This chain connects TRBV25-1 to TRBJ1-2; 7 bases line up with TRBD1. The CDR3 consists of 15 residues. CDR1 is MGHDK and CDR2 is SYGVNS in the germline V gene. J lost 0 bases, V lost 4 bases, and 5 bases had no gene match. The CDR3: CASSAGDSTNYGYTF. In DNA form, the CDR3 reads TGTGCCAGCAGTGCCGGGGACAGCACTAACTATGGCTACACCTTC.

The chain is built from TRBV9 and TRBJ2-3, with 13 positions matching TRBD2. This CDR3 contains 17 residues. The trim removed 0 bases at V and 6 bases at J, leaving 7 bases unmatched. Germline V lookup: CDR1 SGDLS, CDR2 YYNGEE. CDR3 nucleotides: TGTGCCAGCAGCGTAGCTTGGACTAGCGGGAGTAGTGATACGCAGTATTTT. It is translated as CASSVAWTSGSSDTQYF.

The chain combines TRBV19 with TRBJ2-7; 10 bases are a match to TRBD2. The CDR3 length is 16 residues. Germline CDR1 LNHDA, CDR2 SQIVND (reference sequence). The junction had 9 bases not matched to a gene; V was cut back by 5 bases and J by 2 bases. The CDR3 spells CASSVQAGGVAYEQYF. The CDR3 DNA reads as TGTGCCAGTAGTGTGCAAGCGGGAGGGGTTGCCTACGAGCAGTACTTC.

The chain is built from TRBV4-2 and TRBJ2-1; TRBD2 matches 12 bases. The CDR3 has 15 amino acids. Germline CDR1 reads LGHNA; CDR2 reads YNFKEQ. V lost 2 bases to trimming and J lost 5 bases; unmatched junction nucleotides: 1. The CDR3 DNA sequence: TGTGCCAGCAGCCAACGACTAGCGGGGGACAATGAGCAGTTCTTC. This sequence encodes CASSQRLAGDNEQFF.

J is TRBJ2-7 and V is TRBV2; TRBD1 aligns across 8 bases. Germline lookup yields CDR1 SNHLY and CDR2 FYNNEI. The CDR3 sequence is 18 residues long. After removal of 0 bases from V and 3 bases from J, the junction contained 13 bases not matched to a gene. The CDR3 spells CASSEALSDRVSVYEQYF. The CDR3 DNA reads TGTGCCAGCAGTGAAGCGCTATCGGACAGGGTTTCGGTCTACGAGCAGTACTTC.

The rearrangement links TRBV7-6 to TRBJ2-2; 7 bases line up with TRBD2. The CDR3 contains 17 residues. The germline CDR1 and CDR2 sequences are SGHVS and FNYEAQ. The V gene end was trimmed by 7 bases and the J gene end by 4 bases; junction bases not matched to a gene: 15. The CDR3 DNA sequence: TGTGCCAGCACCCCAAGTAGTGCGGGAGTAGGCACCGGGGAGCTGTTTTTT. This codes for CASTPSSAGVGTGELFF.

The CDR3 nucleotides are TGTGCCTGGAGCCACGGGCAGGGGCTCCGCGAGCAGTACTTC. This encodes CAWSHGQGLREQYF. The chain has TRBV30 and TRBJ2-7; perhaps TRBD1 as D (6 bases). Deletions cut 3 bases from V and 6 bases from J, with 18 bases between. In germline, CDR1 is GTSNPN, CDR2 SVGIG (reference sequence). This CDR3 region has 14 residues.

The V call is TRBV28, the J call TRBJ2-5; 9 bases are shared with TRBD1. There are 17 residues in the CDR3. Germline trimming cut 7 bases from V and 0 bases from J; bases unmatched to any gene: 12. Germline CDR1 reads MDHEN; CDR2 reads SYDVKM. CDR3 amino acids: CASTNIGGQGYQETQYF. CDR3 in DNA: TGTGCCAGCACTAATATCGGAGGACAGGGGTACCAAGAGACCCAGTACTTC.